What follows is one T cell receptor (beta chain) and its context. This sample is drawn from a study of cytomegalovirus exposure and HLA in healthy donors. Overall study context: An analysis done earlier identified 120 million or so unique TCR beta sequences from about 179 million T cells.

V was clipped by 4 bases and J by 10 bases, with 14 bases between them. The CDR3 length is 13 residues. CDR1 and CDR2 (germline): SGHTA, FQGNSA. PCR employed 60 Vbeta and 13 Jbeta primers. Sequenced by immunoSEQ multiplex PCR; TCRdb stores in-frame clones only, minus some. The repertoire includes under 200,000 clones, 65% to 85% of them detected once, and about 1.3% sits in the top ten. The rearrangement joins TRBV7-2 to TRBJ2-1; a possible D gene is TRBD1 (6 bases). The sequence was obtained from a man aged 60 to 75 in good health and CMV-seronegative. Sequencing was done on a sample of PBMCs. The CDR3 region is CASSSLGGAEQFF. The CDR3 DNA is TGTGCCAGCAGCTCCCTAGGGGGAGCCGAGCAGTTCTTC.